The 9 T cell receptor beta chains presented below share a single source sample, sequenced in a study of cytomegalovirus exposure and HLA in healthy donors. PCR primers comprised 60 Vbeta and 13 Jbeta primers. Sequencing was performed with immunoSEQ multiplex PCR; in TCRdb, only in-frame clones are kept and a portion is missing. The sample holds approximately 200,000 clones. The sample taken for sequencing was PBMCs. These receptors were obtained from a boy younger than 18 in good health and CMV-seronegative.

In regard to this clone: Other nucleotide sequences in the sample specify the same CDR3. The rearrangement joins TRBV19 to TRBJ1-5, with 7 nucleotides matching TRBD1. This CDR3 is built from 14 residues. The germline V gene has CDR1 LNHDA and CDR2 SQIVND (reference sequence). The V segment lost 6 bases and the J segment 2 bases; nucleotides outside the gene matches: 4. CDR3 nucleotide sequence: TGTGCCAGTAGCCTTACAGGGGGCAATCAGCCCCAGCATTTT. This translates into CASSLTGGNQPQHF.

The rearrangement joins TRBV9 to TRBJ2-3, with a possible D match to TRBD1 (5 bases). With 3 bases removed from V and 3 bases from J, the gap between germline ends came to 17 bases. The CDR3 is 16 residues long. From germline, CDR1 is SGDLS and CDR2 YYNGEE. The CDR3 loop is CASSGRIGAWTDTQYF. CDR3 DNA: TGTGCCAGCAGCGGCCGAATTGGGGCATGGACAGATACGCAGTATTTT. The full variable domain, completed using reference TRBV9 and TRBJ2-3, is DSGVTQTPKHLITATGQRVTLRCSPRSGDLSVYWYQQSLDQGLQFLIQYYNGEERAKGNILERFSAQQFPDLHSELNLSSLELGDSALYFCASSGRIGAWTDTQYFGPGTRLTVL.

This chain uses TRBV6-5 with TRBJ2-1; 8 bases agree with TRBD1. Per the germline V gene, CDR1 is MNHEY and CDR2 is SVGAGI. V was pared by 7 bases and J by 4 bases, with 9 bases of the junction left unmatched. The CDR3 is 15 residues long. CDR3 DNA: TGTGCCAGCACCCTAGGACAGGGTTCTTACAATGAGCAGTTCTTC. Its translation is CASTLGQGSYNEQFF.

The CDR3 sequence: CASSLRVAGGQETQYF. In DNA, the CDR3 is TGTGCCAGCAGCTTAAGAGTAGCGGGGGGCCAAGAGACCCAGTACTTC. This chain connects TRBV11-2 to TRBJ2-5, with 10 nucleotides matching TRBD2. Germline loops: CDR1 SGHAT, CDR2 FQNNGV. Trimming cost V 2 bases and J 1 base; bases outside gene matches: 4. The CDR3 extends over 16 amino acids.

This chain connects TRBV9 to TRBJ2-2; D unclear. V was pared by 7 bases and J by 0 bases, with 7 bases between. This CDR3 has 13 residues. Germline V gives CDR1 SGDLS, CDR2 YYNGEE. The CDR3 protein is CASGAPNTGELFF. The CDR3 DNA reads as TGTGCCAGCGGAGCGCCGAACACCGGGGAGCTGTTTTTT.

Worth noting for this clone: This specimen includes other DNA sequences encoding the same CDR3. The chain carries TRBV5-4 and TRBJ1-2; D unresolved. The CDR3 consists of 14 residues. V was shortened by 4 bases and J by 8 bases, with 18 bases between the two germline ends. Germline CDR1 SGHNT, CDR2 YYREEE (reference sequence). The CDR3 protein is CASSPRTAGGGYTF. The CDR3 bases are TGTGCCAGCAGCCCGAGGACGGCCGGAGGGGGCTACACCTTC.

The chain links TRBV5-4 to TRBJ2-3, with 8 bases that match TRBD2. The V gene's germline CDR1 is SGHNT and CDR2 YYREEE (reference sequence). The CDR3 is 14 amino acids. The junction had 13 bases not matched to a gene; V was cut back by 7 bases and J by 9 bases. CDR3 sequence: CASPPRGGPGTQYF. DNA of the CDR3: TGTGCCAGCCCCCCCCGGGGGGGGCCCGGGACGCAGTATTTT.

This chain links TRBV29-1 with TRBJ1-2; TRBD1 aligns across 9 bases. Germline CDR1 reads SQVTM; CDR2 reads ANQGSEA. This CDR3 has 14 residues. J gave up 5 bases and V 7 bases, and 11 bases lay outside the gene matches. The CDR3 region is CSAHPGQGFYGYTF. CDR3 bases: TGCAGCGCCCATCCGGGACAGGGATTTTATGGCTACACCTTC.

The chain employs TRBV7-8 and TRBJ1-5, with 7 bases identical to TRBD1. Germline V gene sequence: CDR1 SGHVS, CDR2 FQNEAQ. The V gene end was trimmed by 5 bases and the J gene end by 3 bases; junction bases not matched to a gene: 7. The CDR3 covers 15 residues. CDR3 nucleotide sequence: TGTGCCAGCAGCGCCGGGGACAGAGACAATCAGCCCCAGCATTTT. Protein sequence: CASSAGDRDNQPQHF.